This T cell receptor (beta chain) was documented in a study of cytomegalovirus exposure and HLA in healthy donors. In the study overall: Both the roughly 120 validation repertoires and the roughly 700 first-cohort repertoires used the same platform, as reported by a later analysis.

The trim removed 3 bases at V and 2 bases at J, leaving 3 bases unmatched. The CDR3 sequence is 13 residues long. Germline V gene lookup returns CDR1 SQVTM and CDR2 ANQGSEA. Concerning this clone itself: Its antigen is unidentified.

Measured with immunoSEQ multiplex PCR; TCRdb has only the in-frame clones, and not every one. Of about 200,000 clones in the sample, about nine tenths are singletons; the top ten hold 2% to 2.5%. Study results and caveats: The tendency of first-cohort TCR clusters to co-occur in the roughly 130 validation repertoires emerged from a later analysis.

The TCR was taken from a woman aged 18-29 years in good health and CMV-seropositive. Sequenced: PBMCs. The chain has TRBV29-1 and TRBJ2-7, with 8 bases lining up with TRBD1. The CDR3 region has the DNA TGCAGCGTTGAGACAGGGGACCCCTACGAGCAGTACTTC. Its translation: CSVETGDPYEQYF.